A selection of T cell receptor beta chains follows, all from one sample in a study of blood T cell repertoires in COVID-19. Using immunoSEQ multiplex PCR, the repertoire was profiled, and TCRdb retains in-frame clones only, with some absent. This table holds 60,000 to 80,000 clones, about nine tenths found once. The sequencing input was peripheral blood. The origin of the receptors is a human donor in a cohort sampled during active COVID-19. CDR3s leave out the opening cysteine and the closing phenylalanine or tryptophan. Not every row has a clone size; where given, it reads once, few, many or a size class.

TRBV6-1,TRBJ2-7,-,ASSEYVTVAYEQY
TRBV28,TRBJ2-7,-,ASSLAGRSSYEQY
TRBV7-6,TRBJ2-7,-,ASSAGQGDYEQY
TRBV5-1,TRBJ1-2,-,ASILSRFNYGYT
TRBV7-9,TRBJ2-7,-,ASSPTGGGYEQY
TRBV11-2,TRBJ2-7,once,ASSFGGVLRGSDEQY
TRBV5-1,TRBJ2-5,few,ASTLGLAGYTQETQY
TRBV6-5,TRBJ1-1,-,ASSYSFRVNTEAF
TRBV5-1,TRBJ1-5,-,ASRDREKDQPQH
TRBV7-8,TRBJ2-4,-,ASSPGQNIQY
TRBV4-1,TRBJ1-6,-,ASSQGYPGQGISSYNSPLH
TRBV27,TRBJ2-7,-,ASRQWGLSYEQY
TRBV3-1/TRBV3-2,TRBJ1-3,-,ASSFRVPSGNTIY
TRBV27,TRBJ2-1,-,ASSFFRGEQF
TRBV28,TRBJ2-7,-,ACEAGSSYEQY
TRBV5-1,TRBJ2-7,-,ASSLGTGNSYEQY
TRBV18,TRBJ2-7,-,ASSQLTWTSGRRTTYEQY
TRBV27,TRBJ1-1,once,ASSYKKTENTEAF
TRBV7-2,TRBJ1-1,-,ASSLGQGYMNTEAF
TRBV7-9,TRBJ2-7,-,ASSFLAGPYEQY
TRBV4-2,TRBJ2-1,-,ASSLGGLDTNEQF
TRBV9,TRBJ1-5,-,ASSGTGAQPQH
TRBV5-4,TRBJ2-7,-,ASRGGPEQY
TRBV3-1/TRBV3-2,TRBJ1-6,-,ASSDDRGGGALH
TRBV9,TRBJ2-5,-,ASSGLAGETQY
TRBV6-4,TRBJ2-3,-,ASSDDGGSTDTQY
TRBV19,TRBJ2-3,-,ASSALVGDTQY